The 21 T cell receptor beta chains given below trace back to one sample, sequenced in a study of cytomegalovirus exposure and HLA in healthy donors. The PCR employed 60 Vbeta primers together with 13 Jbeta primers. Clones were read by immunoSEQ multiplex PCR, and TCRdb kept only the in-frame ones, dropping some. The repertoire holds around 150,000 clones, with 75% as singletons. The sequencing sample was made of PBMCs. The receptors originated from a man aged 18 to 29 in good health and CMV-seronegative.

This chain joins TRBV6-1 and TRBJ1-5; D may be TRBD1 (6 bases). The CDR3 consists of 16 residues. Trimming took 4 bases from V and 0 from J, leaving 13 bases between them. The germline gives CDR1 MNHNS, CDR2 SASEGT. CDR3 loop: CASSVRQVLSNQPQHF. The CDR3 coding sequence is TGTGCCAGCAGTGTTAGACAGGTCCTTAGCAATCAGCCCCAGCATTTT.

The chain uses TRBV15 and TRBJ2-5; D uncertain. The CDR3 runs 13 residues. Trimming cost V 1 base and J 3 bases, with 6 bases left between them. Per the germline V gene, CDR1 is LNHNV and CDR2 is YYDKDF (reference sequence). CDR3 sequence: CATSRGLEETQYF. The DNA for the CDR3 is TGTGCCACCAGCAGAGGGCTGGAAGAGACCCAGTACTTC.

The rearrangement uses TRBV21-1 and TRBJ2-3; the listed D gene, TRBD2, was not tested against the DNA. TRBV21-1 is termed a pseudogene. CDR3 size: 15 residues. In DNA form, the CDR3 reads TGTGCCAGCAGCAAACGAAGGGAGGGGGCAGATACGCAGTATTTT. Translation gives CASSKRREGADTQYF.

This chain links TRBV18 with TRBJ2-7; 7 nucleotides align to TRBD1. Germline assignment: CDR1 KGHSH and CDR2 LQKENI. This CDR3 has 14 residues. V dropped 3 bases and J dropped 3; count of bases not matched to a gene: 5. This chain's CDR3 is CASSPRQGVYEQYF. CDR3 nucleotide sequence: TGTGCCAGCTCACCGCGGCAGGGGGTCTACGAGCAGTACTTC.

The gene calls are TRBV9 and TRBJ2-1; 7 nucleotides line up with TRBD1. The CDR3 is 14 amino acids. CDR1 and CDR2 (germline): SGDLS, YYNGEE. The junction had 10 bases not matched to a gene; V was cut back by 4 bases and J by 9 bases. CDR3 amino acids: CASSPNNRGSEQFF. Here the CDR3 DNA reads TGTGCCAGCAGCCCTAATAACAGGGGCAGTGAGCAGTTCTTC.

This chain uses TRBV7-6 with TRBJ2-7; 10 bases are shared with TRBD2. Germline assignment: CDR1 SGHVS and CDR2 FNYEAQ. This CDR3 region has 14 residues. After removal of 5 bases from V and 7 bases from J, the junction contained 8 bases not matched to a gene. The chain's CDR3 is CASSLSGRAFEQYF. For the CDR3, the DNA is TGTGCCAGCAGCCTGAGCGGGAGGGCCTTTGAGCAGTACTTC.

The gene calls are TRBV11-2 and TRBJ2-7, with TRBD2 matching over 9 bases. Germline V lookup: CDR1 SGHAT, CDR2 FQNNGV. J was trimmed by 3 bases and V by 5 bases; bases with no gene match: 8. This CDR3 has 15 residues. Here the CDR3 DNA reads TGTGCCAGCAGCCACGCAGCGGGAGGACTCTACGAGCAGTACTTC. Amino acid sequence: CASSHAAGGLYEQYF.

A single count supports this clone. This CDR3 reads CASSQDQSRAGTGELFF. As DNA, the CDR3 is TGCGCCAGCAGCCAAGATCAATCCAGGGCGGGGACCGGGGAGCTGTTTTTT. The chain carries TRBV4-1 and TRBJ2-2; weak D call: TRBD2 (6 bases). Trimming took 0 bases from V and 5 from J, leaving 16 bases between them. The CDR3 has 17 residues. CDR1 is MGHRA and CDR2 is YSYEKL in the germline V gene.

V gene TRBV6-1 combines with J gene TRBJ2-1; 10 bases are a match to TRBD1. This CDR3 contains 15 residues. Looked up from germline, CDR1 is MNHNS and CDR2 is SASEGT. The ends lost 2 bases at V and 6 bases at J; junction bases unmatched: 4. Written as DNA, the CDR3 is TGTGCCAGCAGTGAAAAAGGGACAGGGGCCAATGAGCAGTTCTTC. It is translated as CASSEKGTGANEQFF.

This clone showed up just a few times. The V call is TRBV2, the J call TRBJ1-5; D may be TRBD1 (6 bases). V lost 7 bases to trimming and J lost 2 bases, with 15 bases between them. Germline CDR1 reads SNHLY; CDR2 reads FYNNEI. This CDR3 comprises 15 residues. The CDR3 DNA follows: TGTGCCAGCAATTCACAGGGTTCGGGCAATCAGCCCCAGCATTTT. It yields the protein CASNSQGSGNQPQHF.

The chain employs TRBV10-1 and TRBJ2-1; 7 bases fit TRBD1. Germline V gene sequence: CDR1 WNHNN, CDR2 SYGVQD (reference sequence). Trimming removed 6 bases from V and 4 bases from J; junction bases left unmatched: 12. The CDR3 extends over 16 amino acids. The CDR3 DNA reads TGCGCCAGCAGCACAGGGGCAGCCAATGGATACAATGAGCAGTTCTTC. This sequence encodes CASSTGAANGYNEQFF.

This clone occurred once. The gene calls are TRBV6-1 and TRBJ2-5, with D possibly being TRBD1 (6 bases). TRBJ2-7 matches the DNA end more closely, so the J call is doubtful. This CDR3 region has 14 residues. Germline CDR1 and CDR2: MNHNS and SASEGT. CDR3 residues: CASRAGDKTYEQYF. As DNA, the CDR3 is TGTGCCAGCAGAGCCGGGGACAAAACCTACGAGCAGTACTTC.

V usage is TRBV12-5 and J usage is TRBJ2-2; D is possibly TRBD1 (5 bases). V lost 0 bases and J 3 bases, leaving 11 bases between the germline ends. This CDR3 spans 16 amino acids. The V gene's germline CDR1 is LGHNT and CDR2 FRNRAP. CDR3: CASGLVLRGYTGELFF. CDR3 nucleotide sequence: TGTGCTAGTGGTTTGGTACTAAGGGGTTACACCGGGGAGCTGTTTTTT.

This clone has ten or more counts. The chain links TRBV7-2 to TRBJ2-7; D unclear. The CDR3 totals 13 residues. Germline lookup yields CDR1 SGHTA and CDR2 FQGNSA. Trimming stripped 5 bases from V and 3 bases from J, with 11 bases between. In DNA, the CDR3 is TGTGCCAGCAGCCCCCTGGGCCTCTACGAGCAGTACTTC. It translates to CASSPLGLYEQYF.

This chain connects TRBV18 to TRBJ2-3, with 9 bases matching TRBD2. The CDR3 extends over 16 amino acids. Germline CDR1 reads KGHSH; CDR2 reads LQKENI. The J segment lost 2 bases and the V segment lost 5 bases, leaving 8 bases of the junction unmatched. CDR3 amino acids: CASSVQREALTDTQYF. The CDR3 coding sequence is TGTGCCAGCTCAGTCCAGCGGGAGGCCCTCACAGATACGCAGTATTTT. The full variable domain, rest sourced from reference TRBV18 and TRBJ2-3, is NAGVMQNPRHLVRRRGQEARLRCSPMKGHSHVYWYRQLPEEGLKFMVYLQKENIIDESGMPKERFSAEFPKEGPSILRIQQVVRGDSAAYFCASSVQREALTDTQYFGPGTRLTVL.

J is TRBJ2-1 and V is TRBV6-6, with D uncertain. Trimming cost V 8 bases and J 7 bases, with 21 bases left between them. CDR1 and CDR2 (germline): MNHNY, SVGAGI (reference sequence). The CDR3 is made up of 15 amino acids. CDR3 amino acids: CASYRRVASRNEQFF. Written as DNA, the CDR3 is TGTGCCAGCTACCGAAGAGTCGCCTCCCGAAATGAGCAGTTCTTC.

This sequence joins TRBV28 and TRBJ1-2, with no clear D. The CDR3 has 14 residues. Germline V gene lookup returns CDR1 MDHEN and CDR2 SYDVKM. The V gene lost 7 bases and the J gene lost 2 bases, with 14 bases spanning the gap. DNA of the CDR3: TGTGCCAGCAAACCCGCCCGGGGAAACTATGGCTACACCTTC. Translated: CASKPARGNYGYTF.

The chain carries TRBV27 and TRBJ2-5, with D perhaps TRBD2 (7 bases). The J call may be faulty, since TRBJ2-7 better matches the DNA end. There are 17 residues in the CDR3. Germline-derived CDR1 and CDR2 are MNHEY and SMNVEV (reference sequence). CDR3 sequence reads: CASSSGGLGFGFYEQYF. The CDR3 nucleotides read TGTGCCAGCAGCTCCGGGGGGCTGGGGTTTGGATTCTACGAGCAGTACTTC.

The chain links TRBV5-6 to TRBJ2-3, with D perhaps TRBD2 (5 bases). The CDR3 spans 16 residues. V gave up 4 bases and J gave up 3 bases, with 18 bases separating them. Per the germline V gene, CDR1 is SGHDT and CDR2 is YYEEEE. The CDR3 nucleotides read TGTGCCAGCAGCACCCTCGAGGGCTGGGGTACAGATACGCAGTATTTT. This translates into CASSTLEGWGTDTQYF.

The chain uses TRBV7-2 and TRBJ2-2, with D unclear. Trimming removed 5 bases at V and 0 bases at J, with 10 bases between. From germline, CDR1 is SGHTA and CDR2 FQGNSA. This CDR3 is built from 15 residues. CDR3 nucleotide sequence: TGTGCCAGCAGCGAAACTACCTCGAACACCGGGGAGCTGTTTTTT. Protein: CASSETTSNTGELFF.

The V and J genes are TRBV4-3 and TRBJ2-3, with 9 bases matching TRBD2. V was clipped by 3 bases and J by 1 base; unmatched bases: 5. CDR1 and CDR2 (germline): LGHNA, YSLEER. This CDR3 is 16 amino acids long. CDR3 nucleotide sequence: TGCGCCAGCAGCCAGGGGGCGGGAGGGGGCACAGATACGCAGTATTTT. Its protein is CASSQGAGGGTDTQYF.